This T cell receptor (beta chain) was profiled in a study of blood T cell repertoires in COVID-19. In the original workflow: Counts of nucleated cells, estimated from reference gene primer amplification, were obtained. This table comes from immunoSEQ multiplex PCR, and its TCRdb copy is limited to in-frame clones, with some not included. That table furnishes V, J and clone size, whereas the DNA furnished D and trimming. Among about 260,000 clones, approximately 89% were seen once, and the ten largest hold about 3.1%. Exposed volunteers were people who met a COVID-19 case within 2 weeks before study entry. The CDR3 has 12 amino acids. V was clipped by 5 bases and J by 2 bases, with 4 bases between them. Germline-derived CDR1 and CDR2 are MDHEN and SYDVKM.

The V call is TRBV28, the J call TRBJ2-1; D is undetermined. The TCR originated in a woman aged 40-49 years who had been exposed to COVID-19. The specimen sequenced was PBMCs or T cells enriched from blood (not recorded which). In nucleotides, the CDR3 is TGTGCCAGCAGTCCTACCTACAATGAGCAGTTCTTC. Amino acid sequence: CASSPTYNEQFF.